This passage covers 3 T cell receptor beta chains from one sample sequenced in a study of blood T cells in healthy people across ages. Alongside a J-beta primer mix, a sample-barcoded 5' primer served in a second PCR lasting about 7 to 11 cycles. TCRdb independently ran MiXCR on the 5' RACE reads; one entry per CDR3 protein. Of some 1.6 million distinct CDR3 sequences listed, around 36% were seen once; the top ten hold around 10%. Material for sequencing was blood. The source of these receptors is a woman aged 25 to 39 in good health.

This chain links TRBV7-2 with TRBJ2-1; 10 positions agree with TRBD2. The junction had 7 bases not matched to a gene; V was cut back by 5 bases and J by 9 bases. The CDR3 extends over 14 amino acids. Germline CDR1 is SGHTA and CDR2 is FQGNSA. CDR3 in DNA: TGTGCCAGCAGCCGGAGCGGGGGGGAAGGTGAGCAGTTCTTC. Translating gives CASSRSGGEGEQFF.

A few counts support this clonotype. The chain is built from TRBV27 and TRBJ1-5; 11 positions agree with TRBD1. There are 14 residues in the CDR3. The V segment lost 6 bases and the J segment 13 bases; nucleotides outside the gene matches: 11. The germline V gene has CDR1 MNHEY and CDR2 SMNVEV (reference sequence). The CDR3 coding sequence is TGTGCCAGCAGGACCGGACAGGGGGCCCTATCTCAGCATTTT. This sequence encodes CASRTGQGALSQHF.

This chain connects TRBV9 to TRBJ2-5, with TRBD2 matching 7 bases. The J call may be wrong; the DNA end is better matched by TRBJ2-7. There are 15 residues in the CDR3. Germline-derived CDR1 and CDR2 are SGDLS and YYNGEE. This CDR3 is CASSVGSGANYEQYF. CDR3 in DNA: TGTGCCAGCAGCGTAGGAAGCGGGGCGAACTACGAGCAGTACTTC.